The clone carrying this T cell receptor beta chain showed up just a few times. Its target is not known. TCRdb re-analysed the PCR reads in MiXCR, keeping a single row per CDR3 protein. The sample shows some 97,000 distinct CDR3 sequences, about 35% of them seen only once. Trimming took 0 bases from V and 7 from J, leaving 15 bases between them. This CDR3 is 15 amino acids long. Looked up from germline, CDR1 is LGHNA and CDR2 is YNFKEQ. The data originate from a study of molecular identifiers for immune sequencing clone quantification. Broader study findings: Whereas clones above 20 RNA copies held under 1% of naive-cell molecules, they held over 98% of effector molecules. Jurkat TCR RNA that was spiked in from one cell was reportedly detectable among approximately 900,000 naive cells.

This receptor was identified in a human donor in good health. Some libraries in this study had Jurkat cell RNA spiked in. The chain is built from TRBV4-2 and TRBJ1-1; perhaps TRBD1 as D (6 bases). The sample consisted of naive CD8+ T cells from blood, with Jurkat cell RNA spiked in. As for subset: FACS-sorted CD8+CD4-CCR7+CD45RA+ naive T cells. The CDR3, as DNA: TGTGCCAGCAGCCAAGAATCGACAGGCAGGCTTGAAGCTTTCTTT. Translating it yields CASSQESTGRLEAFF.